This TCR beta chain was identified in a study of T cell repertoires in cytomegalovirus infection. V was trimmed by 1 base and J by 0 bases, leaving 12 bases between them. This CDR3 is built from 16 residues. Germline V CDR1 and CDR2: LNHNV, YYDKDF (reference sequence). TCRdb processed the reads anew with MiXCR; each CDR3 protein has one entry. This sample has over 250,000 distinct CDR3 sequences, with around 20% found just once. Turning to this clonotype: Its specificity is not known.

This TCR derives from a human donor in good health (CMV status not recorded). Some clones in this sample may be carry-over from other donors' samples. The chain joins TRBV15 to TRBJ1-1; D might be TRBD1 (5 bases). Sequencing was performed on cultured PBMCs, taken from culture after CMV antigen stimulation. CDR3 sequence: CATSRGGGGVNTEAFF. CDR3 in DNA: TGTGCCACCAGCAGAGGGGGGGGTGGGGTGAACACTGAAGCTTTCTTT.